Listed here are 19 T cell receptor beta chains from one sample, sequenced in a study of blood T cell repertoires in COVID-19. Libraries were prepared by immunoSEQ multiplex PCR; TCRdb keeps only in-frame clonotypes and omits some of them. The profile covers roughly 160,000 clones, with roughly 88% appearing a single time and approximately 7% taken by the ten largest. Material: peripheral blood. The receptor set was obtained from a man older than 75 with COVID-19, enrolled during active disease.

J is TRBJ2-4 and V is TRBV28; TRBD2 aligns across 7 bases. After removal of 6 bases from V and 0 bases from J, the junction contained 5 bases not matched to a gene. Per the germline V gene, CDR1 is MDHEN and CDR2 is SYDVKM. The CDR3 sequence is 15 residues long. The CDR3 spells CASSGGGKAKNIQYF. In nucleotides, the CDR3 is TGTGCCAGCAGCGGCGGGGGAAAAGCCAAAAACATTCAGTACTTC.

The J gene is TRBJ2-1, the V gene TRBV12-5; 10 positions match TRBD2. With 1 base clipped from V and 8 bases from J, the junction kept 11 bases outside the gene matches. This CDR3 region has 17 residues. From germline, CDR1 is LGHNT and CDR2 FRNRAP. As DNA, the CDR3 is TGTGCTAGTGGTTTGGCCCCGACTAGCGGGTTCGGCGATGAGCAGTTCTTC. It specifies CASGLAPTSGFGDEQFF.

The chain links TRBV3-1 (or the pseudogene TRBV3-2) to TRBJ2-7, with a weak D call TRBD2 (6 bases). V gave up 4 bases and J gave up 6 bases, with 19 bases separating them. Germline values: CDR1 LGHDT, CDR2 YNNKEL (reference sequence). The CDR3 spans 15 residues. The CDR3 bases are TGTGCCAGCAGCCCTATGCCAGATGCGGGGCGCGAGCAGTACTTC. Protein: CASSPMPDAGREQYF.

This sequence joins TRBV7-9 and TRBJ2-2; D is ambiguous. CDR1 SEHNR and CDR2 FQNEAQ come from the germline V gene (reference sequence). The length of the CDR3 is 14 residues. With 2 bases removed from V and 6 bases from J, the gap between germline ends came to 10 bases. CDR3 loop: CASSLTPSAGELFF. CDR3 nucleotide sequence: TGTGCCAGCAGCTTAACCCCAAGCGCCGGGGAGCTGTTTTTT.

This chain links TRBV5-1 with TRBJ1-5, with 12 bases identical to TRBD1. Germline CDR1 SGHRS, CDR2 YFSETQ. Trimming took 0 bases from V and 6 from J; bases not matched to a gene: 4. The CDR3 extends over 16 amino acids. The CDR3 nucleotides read TGCGCCAGCAGCTTGGGGGGACAGGGGGCGGGTCAGCCCCAGCATTTT. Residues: CASSLGGQGAGQPQHF.

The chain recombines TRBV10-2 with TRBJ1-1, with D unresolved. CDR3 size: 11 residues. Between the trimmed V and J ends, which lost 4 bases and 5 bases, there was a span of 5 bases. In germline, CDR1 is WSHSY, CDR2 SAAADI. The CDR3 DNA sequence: TGCGCCAGCAGTGGTCTAACTGAAGCTTTCTTT. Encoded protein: CASSGLTEAFF.

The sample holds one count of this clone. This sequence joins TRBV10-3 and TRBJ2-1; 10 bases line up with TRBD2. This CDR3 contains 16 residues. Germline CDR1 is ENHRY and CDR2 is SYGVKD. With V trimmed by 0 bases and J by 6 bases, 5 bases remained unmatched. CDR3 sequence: CAISESSGGAGNEQFF. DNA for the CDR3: TGTGCCATCAGTGAGTCGAGCGGGGGGGCAGGCAATGAGCAGTTCTTC.

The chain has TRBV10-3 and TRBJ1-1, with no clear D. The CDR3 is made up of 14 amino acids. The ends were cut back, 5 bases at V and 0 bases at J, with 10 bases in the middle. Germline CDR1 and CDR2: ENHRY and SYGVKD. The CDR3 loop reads CAISSGILNTEAFF. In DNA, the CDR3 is TGTGCCATCAGTTCCGGGATCCTGAACACTGAAGCTTTCTTT.

CDR3 in DNA: TGTGCCAGCAGTTGGGACGGAGGGGCGAGGGAAAAACTGTTTTTT. It codes for CASSWDGGAREKLFF. The rearrangement uses TRBV6-5 and TRBJ1-4; D might be TRBD1 (5 bases). Germline V CDR1 and CDR2: MNHEY, SVGAGI. The CDR3 is made up of 15 amino acids. The ends were cut back, 4 bases at V and 8 bases at J, with 17 bases in the middle.

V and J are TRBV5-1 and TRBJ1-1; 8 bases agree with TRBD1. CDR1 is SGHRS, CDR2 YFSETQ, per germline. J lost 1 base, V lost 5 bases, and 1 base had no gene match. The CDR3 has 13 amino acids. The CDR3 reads CASRGQANTEAFF. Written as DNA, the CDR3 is TGCGCCAGCAGGGGACAGGCGAACACTGAAGCTTTCTTT. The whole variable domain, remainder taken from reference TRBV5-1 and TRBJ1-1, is KAGVTQTPRYLIKTRGQQVTLSCSPISGHRSVSWYQQTPGQGLQFLFEYFSETQRNKGNFPGRFSGRQFSNSRSEMNVSTLELGDSALYLCASRGQANTEAFFGQGTRLTVV.

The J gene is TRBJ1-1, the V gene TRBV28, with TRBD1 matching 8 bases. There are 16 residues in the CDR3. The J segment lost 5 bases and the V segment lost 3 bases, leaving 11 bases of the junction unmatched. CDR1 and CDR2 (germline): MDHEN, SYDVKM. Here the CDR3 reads CASSLTQGADITEAFF. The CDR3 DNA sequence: TGTGCCAGCAGTTTGACCCAGGGGGCGGATATAACTGAAGCTTTCTTT.

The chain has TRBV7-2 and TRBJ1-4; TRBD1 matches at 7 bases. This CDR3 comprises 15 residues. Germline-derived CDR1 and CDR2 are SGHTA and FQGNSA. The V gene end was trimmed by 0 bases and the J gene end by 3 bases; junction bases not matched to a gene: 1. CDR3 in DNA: TGTGCCAGCAGCTTAGCGGGGACAGCTAATGAAAAACTGTTTTTT. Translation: CASSLAGTANEKLFF.

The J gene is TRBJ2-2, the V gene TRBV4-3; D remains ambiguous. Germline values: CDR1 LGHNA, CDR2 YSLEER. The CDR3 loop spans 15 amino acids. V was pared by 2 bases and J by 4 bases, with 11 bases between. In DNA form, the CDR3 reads TGCGCCAGCAGCCAATTGGTAACATCCACCGGGGAGCTGTTTTTT. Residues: CASSQLVTSTGELFF.

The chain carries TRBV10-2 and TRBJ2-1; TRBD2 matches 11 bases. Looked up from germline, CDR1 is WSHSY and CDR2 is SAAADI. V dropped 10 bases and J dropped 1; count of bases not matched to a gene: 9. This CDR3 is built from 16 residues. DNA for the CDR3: TGCGCCACCATTAGCGGGGGGGTGGATTCCTACAATGAGCAGTTCTTC. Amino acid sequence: CATISGGVDSYNEQFF.

CDR3 sequence reads: CAISEGEGDGIQPQHF. The CDR3 DNA follows: TGTGCCATCAGTGAAGGCGAAGGAGACGGGATCCAGCCCCAGCATTTT. This chain joins TRBV10-3 and TRBJ1-5, with unresolved D. The V gene's germline CDR1 is ENHRY and CDR2 SYGVKD. The CDR3 is made up of 16 amino acids. Between the trimmed V and J ends, which lost 3 bases and 7 bases, there was a span of 19 bases.

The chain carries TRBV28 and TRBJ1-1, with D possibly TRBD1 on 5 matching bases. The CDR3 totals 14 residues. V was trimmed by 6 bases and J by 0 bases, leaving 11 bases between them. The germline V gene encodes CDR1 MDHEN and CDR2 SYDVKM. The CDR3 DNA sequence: TGTGCCAGCAGCCCCCCAGGGATGAACACTGAAGCTTTCTTT. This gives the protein CASSPPGMNTEAFF.

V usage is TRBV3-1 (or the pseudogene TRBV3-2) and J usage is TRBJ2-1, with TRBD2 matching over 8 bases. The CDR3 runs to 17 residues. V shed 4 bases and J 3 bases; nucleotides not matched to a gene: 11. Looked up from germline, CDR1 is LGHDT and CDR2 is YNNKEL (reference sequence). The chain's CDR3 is CASSPRPPGLDYNEQFF. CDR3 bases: TGTGCCAGCAGCCCCCGCCCCCCGGGACTAGACTACAATGAGCAGTTCTTC.

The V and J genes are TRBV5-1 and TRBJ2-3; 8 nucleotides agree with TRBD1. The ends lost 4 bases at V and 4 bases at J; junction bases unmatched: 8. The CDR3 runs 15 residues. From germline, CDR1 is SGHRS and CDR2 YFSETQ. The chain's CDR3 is CASSPDRERPDTQYF. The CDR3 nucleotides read TGCGCCAGCAGCCCGGACAGGGAACGGCCAGATACGCAGTATTTT.

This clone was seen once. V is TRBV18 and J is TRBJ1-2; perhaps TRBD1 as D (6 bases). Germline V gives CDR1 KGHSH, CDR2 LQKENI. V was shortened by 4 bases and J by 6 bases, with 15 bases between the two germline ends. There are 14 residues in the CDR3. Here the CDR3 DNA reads TGTGCCAGCTCACAAACCACAGGGAAGGATGGCTACACCTTC. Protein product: CASSQTTGKDGYTF.